The source of this TCR beta chain is a study of blood T cell repertoires in COVID-19. Study overall: Recovered participants had two consecutive negative NP/OP PCR tests, healthcare professional clearance, or symptom resolution. Samples came from the United States, Italy and Spain, spanning acute and convalescent COVID-19.

Those who participated ranged in age from about 18 to 89 years and resided in about two dozen US areas. Original analysis: Nucleated cell counts were estimated from reference gene primer amplification. Profiling relied on immunoSEQ multiplex PCR, and the TCRdb table lists in-frame clones only, not all of them. That table supplies the V and J calls and clone size; D and trimming were determined from the DNA. This sample has 250,000 to 350,000 clones, with more than 75% found just once. Germline V lookup: CDR1 MNHEY, CDR2 SMNVEV (reference sequence). This CDR3 contains 16 residues. V lost 5 bases to trimming and J lost 0 bases, with 16 bases between them.

The J gene is TRBJ1-2, the V gene TRBV27; D gene unclear. Source material: PBMCs or T cells enriched from blood (not recorded which). The clonotype was recovered from a woman aged 55-70 years in a cohort exposed to, infected with or recovered from COVID-19 (not recorded which). CDR3 sequence: CASSPTPAGANYGYTF. The DNA for the CDR3 is TGTGCCAGCAGTCCGACCCCAGCTGGAGCTAACTATGGCTACACCTTC.